This T cell receptor beta chain was captured by sequencing in a study of graft-versus-host responses after intestinal transplantation. Only in-frame clones appear in the TCRdb table, and some are missing; sequencing was by immunoSEQ multiplex PCR. In the table there are over 40,000 clones, approximately 84% of which are singletons. Remarks on this clone: Antigen specificity is unknown.

Trimming removed 4 bases at V and 10 bases at J, with 16 bases between. The CDR3 covers 13 residues. The receptor's source is a human donor who was the organ donor for an intestinal transplant. Source: unstimulated CD4+ T cells sorted from spleen or lymph node cells, taken before transplant. The J gene is TRBJ2-3, the V gene TRBV5-3; no clear D gene. TRBV5-3 is classed as an ORF, of uncertain function. CDR3 sequence reads: CARSLERQRAQYF. CDR3 in DNA: TGTGCCAGAAGCCTCGAACGACAACGGGCGCAGTATTTT.